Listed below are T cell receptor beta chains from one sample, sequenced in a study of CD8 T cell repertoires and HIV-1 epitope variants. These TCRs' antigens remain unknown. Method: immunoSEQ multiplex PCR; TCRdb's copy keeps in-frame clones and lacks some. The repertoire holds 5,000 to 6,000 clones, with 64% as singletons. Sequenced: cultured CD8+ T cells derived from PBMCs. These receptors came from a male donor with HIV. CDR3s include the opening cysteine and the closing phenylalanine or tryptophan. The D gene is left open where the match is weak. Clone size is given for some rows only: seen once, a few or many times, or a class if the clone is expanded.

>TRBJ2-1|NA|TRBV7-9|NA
TGTGCCAGCAGCCTCCCAAGTGGCCACAATGAGCAGTTCTTC
CASSLPSGHNEQFF
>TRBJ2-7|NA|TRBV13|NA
TGTGCCAGCAGCACCTCCGGGACGGACTACGAGCAGTACTTC
CASSTSGTDYEQYF
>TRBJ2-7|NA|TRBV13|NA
TGTGCCAGCAGCACCCACACGGACACCTGCGAGCAGTACTTC
CASSTHTDTCEQYF
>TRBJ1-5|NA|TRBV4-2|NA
TGTGCCAGCAGCGAAGAATGGGGATTAAATCAGCCCCAGCATTTT
CASSEEWGLNQPQHF
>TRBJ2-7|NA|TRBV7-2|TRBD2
TGTGCCAGCAGCTTCGAGCGGGGGAACTACGAGCAGTACTTC
CASSFERGNYEQYF
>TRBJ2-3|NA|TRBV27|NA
TGTGCCAGCAGTTTGTCCCTCTTGGAGCTGCGCACAGATACGCAGTATTTT
CASSLSLLELRTDTQYF
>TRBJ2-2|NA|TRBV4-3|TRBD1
TGCGCCAGCAGCTCCGGGACAGGGCACACCGGGGAGCTGTTTTTT
CASSSGTGHTGELFF
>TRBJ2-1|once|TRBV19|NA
TGTGCCAGTAACCCGGGACTGGGCCCGCGGGGTGAGCAGTTCTTC
CASNPGLGPRGEQFF
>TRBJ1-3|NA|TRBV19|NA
TGTGCCAGTAGTTCAAACTCTGGAAACACCATATATTTT
CASSSNSGNTIYF
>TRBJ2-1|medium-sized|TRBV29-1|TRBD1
TGCAGCGTTGACCACTGGGACAGGTACAATGAGCAGTTCTTC
CSVDHWDRYNEQFF
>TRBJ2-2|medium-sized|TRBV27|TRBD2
TGTGCCAGCAGTTTTACGACTAGCGGGAACTTAAACACCGGGGAGCTGTTTTTT
CASSFTTSGNLNTGELFF
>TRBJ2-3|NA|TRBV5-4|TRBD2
TGTGCCAGCAGCTTGGGGACTAGCACAAGCACAGATACGCAGTATTTT
CASSLGTSTSTDTQYF
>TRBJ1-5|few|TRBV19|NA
TGTGCCAGTACCCGGGGAGGTAGCAATCAGCCCCAGCATTTT
CASTRGGSNQPQHF
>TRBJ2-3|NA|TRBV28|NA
TGTGCCAGCAGTGAGGACGTTGAGGCAGATACGCAGTATTTT
CASSEDVEADTQYF
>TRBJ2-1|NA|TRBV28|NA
TGTGCCAGCAGTTTACTGACGTCACTAAGCAATGAGCAGTTCTTC
CASSLLTSLSNEQFF
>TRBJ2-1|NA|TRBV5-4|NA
TGTGCCAGCAGTTTCCTCAGAGGGGATGAGCAGTTCTTC
CASSFLRGDEQFF
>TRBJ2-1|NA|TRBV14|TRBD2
TGTGCCAGCAGCATGAACAGCGGGGGTTTTTACAATGAGCAGTTCTTC
CASSMNSGGFYNEQFF
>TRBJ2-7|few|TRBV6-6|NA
TGTGCCAGCAGCCCCGGGGCGATTACCTACGAGCAGTACTTC
CASSPGAITYEQYF
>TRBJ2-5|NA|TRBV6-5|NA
TGTGCCAGCAGTCAAACCAGAGAGACCCAGTACTTC
CASSQTRETQYF
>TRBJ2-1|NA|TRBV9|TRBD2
TGTGCCAGCAGCAAAATAGCGGGAGATGAGCAGTTCTTC
CASSKIAGDEQFF
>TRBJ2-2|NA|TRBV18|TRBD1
TGTGCCAGCTCACCACCGGACAGGGTGGGGAATCCCGGGGAGCTGTTTTTT
CASSPPDRVGNPGELFF
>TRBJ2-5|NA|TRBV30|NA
TGTGCCTGGAGTTCCCCAGGGGGGGCGGAAGAGACCCAGTACTTC
CAWSSPGGAEETQYF
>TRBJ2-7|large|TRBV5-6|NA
TGTGCCAGCAGCGACTCGACAGTTACCTACGAGCAGTACTTC
CASSDSTVTYEQYF
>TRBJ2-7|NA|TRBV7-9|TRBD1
TGTGCCAGCACCACTTGGGACAGATACGAGCAGTACTTC
CASTTWDRYEQYF
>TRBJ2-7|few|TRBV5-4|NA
TGTGCCAGCAGCACACAGGGAGACTACGAGCAGTACTTC
CASSTQGDYEQYF
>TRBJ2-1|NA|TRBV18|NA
TGTGCCAGCTCACCGGACAAGGGCCCACAATACAATGAGCAGTTCTTC
CASSPDKGPQYNEQFF
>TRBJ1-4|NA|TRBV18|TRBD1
TGTGCCAGCTCACCGGGACAGTTTGCAACTAATGAAAAACTGTTTTTT
CASSPGQFATNEKLFF
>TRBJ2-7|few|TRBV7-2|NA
TGTGCCAGCAGCTTAGGACACGGTTTGGGACTCTACGAGCAGTACTTC
CASSLGHGLGLYEQYF
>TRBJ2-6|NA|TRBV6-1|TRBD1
TGTGCCAGCAGTGGGGACAGGGGCCGCTCTGGGGCCAACGTCCTGACTTTC
CASSGDRGRSGANVLTF
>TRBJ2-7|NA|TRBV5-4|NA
TGTGCCAGCAGCTTGTGGTGGGCAGGGATGAACGAGCAGTACTTC
CASSLWWAGMNEQYF
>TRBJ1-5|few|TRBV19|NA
TGTGCCAGTAGTATAGGCACAGGGATGCGACAGCCCCAGCATTTT
CASSIGTGMRQPQHF
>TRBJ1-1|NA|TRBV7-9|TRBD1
TGTGCCAGCAGTTCCCCCGGGACAGGGGTGATTTCCACTGAAGCTTTCTTT
CASSSPGTGVISTEAFF
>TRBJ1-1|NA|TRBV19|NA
TGTGCCAGTAGTATTGGCGGGGCAGCCCTTGAAGCTTTCTTT
CASSIGGAALEAFF
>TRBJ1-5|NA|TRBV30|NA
TGTGCCTGGAGTGTACGTGGTCTTCAGCCCCAGCATTTT
CAWSVRGLQPQHF
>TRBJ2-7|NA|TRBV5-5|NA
TGTGCCAGCAGCTTGGAGCCTAGCGTCCTCGGCGAGCAGTACTTC
CASSLEPSVLGEQYF
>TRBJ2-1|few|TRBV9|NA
TGTGCCAGCAGCGTAGAGAAAGCGGGTACCAATGAGCAGTTCTTC
CASSVEKAGTNEQFF
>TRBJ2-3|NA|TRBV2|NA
TGTGCCAGCAGTCCCTGGACTAACACAGATACGCAGTATTTT
CASSPWTNTDTQYF
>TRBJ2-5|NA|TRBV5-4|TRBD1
TGTGCCAGCAGCTTATGGACAGGGGAGGGGGAGACCCAGTACTTC
CASSLWTGEGETQYF
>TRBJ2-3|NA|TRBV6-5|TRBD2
TGTGCCAGCAGTTCCTGGACTAGCGGGGACACAGATACGCAGTATTTT
CASSSWTSGDTDTQYF
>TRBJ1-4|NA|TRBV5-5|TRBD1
TGTGCCAGCAGCCCGGACAGGGTACCTAATGAAAAACTGTTTTTT
CASSPDRVPNEKLFF
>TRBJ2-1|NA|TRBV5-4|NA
TGTGCCAGCAGCTTGGGCAGAAATGAGCAGTTCTTC
CASSLGRNEQFF
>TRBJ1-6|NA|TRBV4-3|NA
TGCGCCAGCAGCCAAGAAAGGCAAAATTCACCCCTCCACTTT
CASSQERQNSPLHF
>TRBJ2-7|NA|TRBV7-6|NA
TGTGCCAGCAGCTTAGGAGGGTTGGGGTCCAGCGGGCCGGCCTACGAGCAGTACTTC
CASSLGGLGSSGPAYEQYF
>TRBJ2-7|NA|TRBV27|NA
TGTGCCAGCAGTTCCCTAATCTCCTACGAGCAGTACTTC
CASSSLISYEQYF